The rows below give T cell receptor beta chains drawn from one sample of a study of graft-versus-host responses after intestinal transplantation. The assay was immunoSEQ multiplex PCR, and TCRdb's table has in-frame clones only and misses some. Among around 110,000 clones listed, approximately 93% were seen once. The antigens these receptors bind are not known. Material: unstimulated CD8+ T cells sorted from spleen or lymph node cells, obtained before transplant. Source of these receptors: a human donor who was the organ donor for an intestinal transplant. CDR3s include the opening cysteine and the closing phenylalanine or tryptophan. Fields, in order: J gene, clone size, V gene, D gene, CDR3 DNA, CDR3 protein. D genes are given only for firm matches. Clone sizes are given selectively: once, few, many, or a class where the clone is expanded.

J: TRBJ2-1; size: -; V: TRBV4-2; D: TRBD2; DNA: TGTGCCAGCAGCCGACGGACTAGCGGGAGGGCGAATGAGCAGTTCTTC; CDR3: CASSRRTSGRANEQFF
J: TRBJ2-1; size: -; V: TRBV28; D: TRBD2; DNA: TGTGCCAGCCGAAACCCCCCGGGGCGGGAGGCCGGGGATGAGCAGTTCTTC; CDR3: CASRNPPGREAGDEQFF
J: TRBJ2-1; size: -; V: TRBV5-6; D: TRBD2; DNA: TGTGCCAGCAGCTTGGGGACTAGACCCTACAATGAGCAGTTCTTC; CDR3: CASSLGTRPYNEQFF
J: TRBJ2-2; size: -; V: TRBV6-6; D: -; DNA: TGTGCCAGCAGTCTACTCACGTGGGAGAGCGGGGAGCTGTTTTTT; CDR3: CASSLLTWESGELFF
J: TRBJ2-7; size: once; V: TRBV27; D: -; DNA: TGTGCCAGCAGTCCTCTGGGGTCTCTCACCTACGAGCAGTACTTC; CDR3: CASSPLGSLTYEQYF
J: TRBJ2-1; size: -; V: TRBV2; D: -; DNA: TGTGCCAGCAAGTACACTCCGAGCAATGAGCAGTTCTTC; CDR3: CASKYTPSNEQFF
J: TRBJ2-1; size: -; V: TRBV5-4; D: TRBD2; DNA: TGTGCCAGCAGCGGCGGGACTAGCGGTTACGCAAAGGTGGGCTACAATGAGCAGTTCTTC; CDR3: CASSGGTSGYAKVGYNEQFF
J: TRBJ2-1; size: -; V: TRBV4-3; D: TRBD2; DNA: TGCGCCAGCAGCCAAGGACTAGCGGGAATCAATGAGCAGTTCTTC; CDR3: CASSQGLAGINEQFF
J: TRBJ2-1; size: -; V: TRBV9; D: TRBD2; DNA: TGTGCCAGCAGCGTAGGACTAGCGGGAAGGGATGAGCAGTTCTTC; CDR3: CASSVGLAGRDEQFF
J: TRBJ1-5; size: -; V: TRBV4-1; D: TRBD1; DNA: TGCGCCAGCAGCCAGGTCAGGGGGTGGAGCAATCAGCCCCAGCATTTT; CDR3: CASSQVRGWSNQPQHF
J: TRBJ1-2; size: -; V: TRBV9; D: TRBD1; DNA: TGTGCCAGCAGCGCGCCAGGGGGCGCGGGCTACACCTTC; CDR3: CASSAPGGAGYTF
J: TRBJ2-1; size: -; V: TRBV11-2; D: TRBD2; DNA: TGTGCCAGCAGCTTAGGTCCTAGCGGGAGGCAACCCAGTTACAATGAGCAGTTCTTC; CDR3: CASSLGPSGRQPSYNEQFF
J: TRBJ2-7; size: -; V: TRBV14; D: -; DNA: TGTGCCAGCAGCCAGCTCAATTTTTACGAGCAGTACTTC; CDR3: CASSQLNFYEQYF
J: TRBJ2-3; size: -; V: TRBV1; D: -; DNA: TGCACCAGCAGCCAAGATACTCCTCACGGCGATACGCAGTATTTT; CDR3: CTSSQDTPHGDTQYF
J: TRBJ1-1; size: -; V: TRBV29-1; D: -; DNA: TGCAGCGCCGGACAGTATACCCCTTTCTTT; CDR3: CSAGQYTPFF
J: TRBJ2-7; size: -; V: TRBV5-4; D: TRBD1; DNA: TGTGCCAGCAGCTTGGATTGGACAGGGGACATCGAGCAGTACTTC; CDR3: CASSLDWTGDIEQYF
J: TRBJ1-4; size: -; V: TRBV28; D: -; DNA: TGTGCCAGCAGCACCGGGCGAGGACAGATTACTAATGAAAAACTGTTTTTT; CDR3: CASSTGRGQITNEKLFF
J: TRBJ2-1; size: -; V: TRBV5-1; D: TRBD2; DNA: TGCGCCAGCAGCTTGGCCAAGGCTAGCGGGATTCACAATGAGCAGTTCTTC; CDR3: CASSLAKASGIHNEQFF
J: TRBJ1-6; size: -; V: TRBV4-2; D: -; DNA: TGTGCCAGCAGCCCCGGGTCAGACCTCACCCTCCACTTT; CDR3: CASSPGSDLTLHF
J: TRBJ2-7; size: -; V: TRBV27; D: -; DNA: TGTGCCAGCAGTTTAACAAGCGGCCCCTACGAGCAGTACTTC; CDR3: CASSLTSGPYEQYF
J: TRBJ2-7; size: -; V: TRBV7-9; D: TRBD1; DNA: TGTGCCAGCAGCCGAACGGACAGGGGGTTTACCTACGAGCAGTACTTC; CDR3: CASSRTDRGFTYEQYF
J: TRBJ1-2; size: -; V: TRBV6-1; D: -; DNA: TGTGCCAGCAGCTCCGGCGGCAGGGGCTTCGGTTACACCTTC; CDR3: CASSSGGRGFGYTF
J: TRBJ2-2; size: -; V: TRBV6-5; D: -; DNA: TGTGCCAGCAGTTCCCTCTCGAACACCGGGGAGCTGTTTTTT; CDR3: CASSSLSNTGELFF
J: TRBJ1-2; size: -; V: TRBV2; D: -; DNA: TGTGCCAGTACCACCCTGGACGGTACTTACTATGGCTACACCTTC; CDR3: CASTTLDGTYYGYTF
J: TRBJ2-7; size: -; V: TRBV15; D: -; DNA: TGTGCCACCAGAGGCACAGACACCTACGAGCAGTACTTC; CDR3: CATRGTDTYEQYF
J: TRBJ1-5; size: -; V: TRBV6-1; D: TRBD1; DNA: TGTGCCAGCAGCAGGGGGAGTCAGCCCCAGCATTTT; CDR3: CASSRGSQPQHF
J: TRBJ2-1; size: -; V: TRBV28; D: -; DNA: TGTGCCAGCAGGGACAGACTAGGAGGGTACAATGAGCAGTTCTTC; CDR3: CASRDRLGGYNEQFF
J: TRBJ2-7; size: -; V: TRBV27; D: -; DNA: TGTGCCAGCAGAATGGGGTTCGGGGAGCAGTACTTC; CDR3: CASRMGFGEQYF
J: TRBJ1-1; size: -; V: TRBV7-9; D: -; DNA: TGTGCCAGCAGCTTTGGGGATTTGACTGAAGCTTTCTTT; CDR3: CASSFGDLTEAFF
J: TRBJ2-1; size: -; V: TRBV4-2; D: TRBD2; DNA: TGTGCCAGCAGCCAAGGGTTGGGCCTAGCGGGAGGGCGAAAGAATGAGCAGTTCTTC; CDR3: CASSQGLGLAGGRKNEQFF
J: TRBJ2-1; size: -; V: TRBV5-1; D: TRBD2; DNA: TGCGCCAGCAGCCCAGGACTAGCGGCCTACAATGAGCAGTTCTTC; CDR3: CASSPGLAAYNEQFF
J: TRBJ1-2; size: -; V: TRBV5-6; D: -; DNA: TGTGCCAGCAGCCCTATACCGGGGTTCTATGGCTACACCTTC; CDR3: CASSPIPGFYGYTF
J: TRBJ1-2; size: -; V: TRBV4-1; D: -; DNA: TGCGCCAGCAGCCAAAGCGTGGACAGTACTTATGGCTACACCTTC; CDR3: CASSQSVDSTYGYTF
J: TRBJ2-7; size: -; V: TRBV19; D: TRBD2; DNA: TGTGCCAGTAGTATAGCGGGAGGGCGCGACGAGCAGTACTTC; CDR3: CASSIAGGRDEQYF
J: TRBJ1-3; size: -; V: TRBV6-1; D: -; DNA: TGTGCCAGCAGTCTCACCCTTGGGATAGGAAACACCATATATTTT; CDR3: CASSLTLGIGNTIYF
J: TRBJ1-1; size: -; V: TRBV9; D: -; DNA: TGTGCCAGCAGCGAGGGGGGGAACACTGAAGCTTTCTTT; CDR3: CASSEGGNTEAFF
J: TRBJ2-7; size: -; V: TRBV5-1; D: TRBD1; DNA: TGCGCCAGCAGCTGGGGGACAGGAGCCTACGAGCAGTACTTC; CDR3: CASSWGTGAYEQYF
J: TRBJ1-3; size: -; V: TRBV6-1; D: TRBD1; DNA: TGTGCCAGCAGTGGAACAGGGGGTCCTTGGGACCGCTCTGGAAACACCATATATTTT; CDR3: CASSGTGGPWDRSGNTIYF
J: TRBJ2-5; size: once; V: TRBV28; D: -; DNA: TGTGCCAGCAGTTTATCGGTTGGCGTTCAAGAGACCCAGTACTTC; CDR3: CASSLSVGVQETQYF
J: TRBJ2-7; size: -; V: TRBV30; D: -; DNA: TGTGCCTGGAGTTTAAGGGGCTACGAGCAGTACTTC; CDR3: CAWSLRGYEQYF
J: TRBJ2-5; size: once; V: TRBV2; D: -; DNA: TGTGCCAGCAGTGAACCCAGGGAAGAGACCCAGTACTTC; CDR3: CASSEPREETQYF
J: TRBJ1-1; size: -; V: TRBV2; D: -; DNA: TGTGCCAGCAGTGCGTTGACAGGGAACACTGAAGCTTTCTTT; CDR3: CASSALTGNTEAFF
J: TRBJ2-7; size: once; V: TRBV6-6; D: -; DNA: TGTGCCAGCAGTGCCCGACTCAATGTCATCTCCTACGAGCAGTACTTC; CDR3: CASSARLNVISYEQYF
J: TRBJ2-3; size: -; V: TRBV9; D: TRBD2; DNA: TGTGCCAGCAGCTACGGACGCGGGAGGGCTGTGACAGATACGCAGTATTTT; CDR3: CASSYGRGRAVTDTQYF
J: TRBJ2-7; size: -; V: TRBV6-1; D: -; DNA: TGTGCCAGCAGTTCCGCCCGACACCTCAGATACGAGCAGTACTTC; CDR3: CASSSARHLRYEQYF
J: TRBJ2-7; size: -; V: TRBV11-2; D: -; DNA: TGTGCCAGCAGCTTAGTCCACAGGTGGAGTTGGAAGGGGGTCTACGAGCAGTACTTC; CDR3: CASSLVHRWSWKGVYEQYF
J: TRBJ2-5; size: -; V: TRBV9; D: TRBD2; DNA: TGTGCCAGCAGCGTACATAGTATACCGGGACTAGCGGGACCTCAAGAGACCCAGTACTTC; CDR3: CASSVHSIPGLAGPQETQYF